This T cell receptor beta chain was profiled in a study of T-cell memory formation after mild COVID-19. Across the study: Clusters were largely donor specific.

TCRdb passed the 5' RACE reads through MiXCR, listing each CDR3 protein once. Of some 440,000 distinct CDR3 sequences detected, around a quarter appear once; the ten largest clones hold roughly an eighth. Study-wide findings and caveats: Those CD4+ clones that contracted were mainly in CM and EM (CD8+ ones in EMRA).

Remarks on this clonotype: What it binds is unknown.

Sequenced: PBMCs or a T cell subset sorted from them (not recorded which). This receptor was obtained from an adult woman who had mild COVID-19 (a few samples of this study predate the infection). Cell type and time point are not known.

CDR3 sequence reads: CASSLVGPLRADEQFF. The CDR3 region has the DNA TGTGCCAGCAGCTTAGTAGGACCCTTACGGGCCGATGAGCAGTTCTTC. The chain recombines TRBV7-2 with TRBJ2-1; D gene ambiguous. From germline, CDR1 is SGHTA and CDR2 FQGNSA. The CDR3 loop spans 16 amino acids. Trimming left V 1 base short and J 8 bases short, with 18 bases between.